The 3 T cell receptor beta chains below all came from one sample that was sequenced in a study of tumor-infiltrating lymphocytes in primary liver carcinoma. The template, 500 ng total RNA, yielded TCR beta cDNA made with a constant-region primer. Construction of TCR beta libraries relied on three successive nested multiplex PCR rounds employing slightly modified ARM-PCR. TRBV1-TRBV30 forward primers paired with a C-beta reverse primer were used in the first two PCR rounds, which ran about 11 cycles each. TCRdb reprocessed the multiplex PCR reads with MiXCR, giving one entry per CDR3 protein. The sample yields approximately 340,000 distinct CDR3 sequences, less than 65% seen once. Germline DNA was also extracted, and blood RNA was taken from unsorted whole blood. Sample: peripheral blood. These receptors were obtained from a man aged 35 to 55 with primary liver carcinoma and hepatitis B virus infection.

This chain connects TRBV4-1 to TRBJ2-2; 7 bases are shared with TRBD2. The CDR3 contains 15 residues. Trimming cost V 3 bases and J 1 base; bases outside gene matches: 2. Germline V gives CDR1 MGHRA, CDR2 YSYEKL. The CDR3 sequence: CASSQSSGNTGELFF. CDR3 sequence (DNA): TGCGCCAGCAGCCAGTCTAGCGGGAACACCGGGGAGCTGTTTTTT.

A note on this clonotype: The missing conserved phenylalanine or tryptophan at the end of this CDR3 makes a read error likely. The chain is built from TRBV11-1 and TRBJ2-1, with D hard to call. Trimming pared 3 bases from V and 5 bases from J, leaving 11 bases between. Germline V lookup: CDR1 SGHAT, CDR2 FQDESV (reference sequence). The CDR3 is made up of 14 amino acids. CDR3: CASSLQIMDNEQFL. As DNA, the CDR3 is TGTGCCAGCAGCTTGCAGATCATGGACAATGAGCAGTTCTTA.

A word on this clonotype: A junction boundary mismatches the germline segment, possibly from a read error. V gene TRBV4-3 combines with J gene TRBJ1-2, with TRBD1 as a possible D gene (5 bases). The germline gives CDR1 LGHNA, CDR2 YSLEER. CDR3 length: 13 residues. The CDR3 is CAGSQEGADGYTF. The CDR3 nucleotides are TGCGCCGGCAGCCAAGAAGGGGCCGACGGCTACACCTTC.